One and the same sample provided the 32 T cell receptor beta chains below, sequenced in a study of blood T cell repertoires in COVID-19. The table came from immunoSEQ multiplex PCR; TCRdb's copy has only in-frame clones and leaves some out. The sample includes 60,000 to 90,000 clones, about 88% seen only once; the top ten take around 17%. The sample comprised peripheral blood. The receptors shown here come from a human donor in a cohort sampled during active COVID-19.

CDR3 amino acids: CASSLSQLLSNEQFF. The CDR3 DNA is TGTGCCAGCAGTTTAAGCCAGCTACTATCCAATGAGCAGTTCTTC. This chain connects TRBV28 to TRBJ2-1; D not resolved. V lost 2 bases and J lost 6, with 14 bases in between. CDR1 is MDHEN and CDR2 is SYDVKM in the germline V gene. CDR3 size: 15 residues.

The chain joins TRBV28 to TRBJ1-3; unclear D gene. This CDR3 has 11 residues. Trimming cost V 6 bases and J 9 bases, with 9 bases left between them. The V gene's germline CDR1 is MDHEN and CDR2 SYDVKM. The CDR3 DNA is TGTGCCAGCAGCTTTCGCGGCACCATATATTTT. Encoded protein: CASSFRGTIYF. Full variable domain (remainder filled in from reference TRBV28 and TRBJ1-3): DVKVTQSSRYLVKRTGEKVFLECVQDMDHENMFWYRQDPGLGLRLIYFSYDVKMKEKGDIPEGYSVSREKKERFSLILESASTNQTSMYLCASSFRGTIYFGEGSWLTVV.

The chain uses TRBV11-2 and TRBJ2-5; 10 nucleotides align to TRBD2. The V gene's germline CDR1 is SGHAT and CDR2 FQNNGV. V shed 4 bases, J shed 3 bases, and the junction held 11 bases outside the gene matches. The CDR3 has 17 amino acids. CDR3 protein: CASSSYLGLATEETQYF. Here the CDR3 DNA reads TGTGCCAGCAGCTCCTACTTGGGACTAGCGACGGAAGAGACCCAGTACTTC.

With respect to this clone: Other nucleotide sequences from this sample produce the same CDR3. V is TRBV5-1 and J is TRBJ1-1, with 10 bases lining up with TRBD1. The CDR3 has 14 amino acids. Germline trimming cut 4 bases from V and 4 bases from J; bases unmatched to any gene: 4. Looked up from germline, CDR1 is SGHRS and CDR2 is YFSETQ. The CDR3 DNA sequence: TGCGCCAGCAGCCCGACAGGGGGCGGCACTGAAGCTTTCTTT. This codes for CASSPTGGGTEAFF.

V is TRBV6-2 or TRBV6-3 and J is TRBJ2-5, with 9 bases identical to TRBD2. Germline values: CDR1 MNHEY, CDR2 SVGEGT. This CDR3 is built from 13 residues. The V segment lost 5 bases and the J segment 3 bases; nucleotides outside the gene matches: 1. CDR3 nucleotide sequence: TGTGCCAGCAGTGGGACTAGCAAAGAGACCCAGTACTTC. This gives the protein CASSGTSKETQYF.

The chain uses TRBV5-6 and TRBJ1-4, with D perhaps TRBD1 (6 bases). The CDR3 loop spans 19 amino acids. The V gene lost 2 bases and the J gene lost 3 bases, with 23 bases spanning the gap. Germline V gene data show CDR1 as SGHDT and CDR2 as YYEEEE. The CDR3 sequence is CASSFSGLMGASANEKLFF. CDR3 coding DNA: TGTGCCAGCAGCTTTTCCGGTCTAATGGGGGCGTCAGCTAATGAAAAACTGTTTTTT.

The chain links TRBV7-2 to TRBJ2-5, with D perhaps matching TRBD1 (5 bases). Germline values: CDR1 SGHTA, CDR2 FQGNSA. V lost 1 base to trimming and J lost 5 bases, with 14 bases between them. The CDR3 is 15 amino acids. The CDR3, as DNA: TGTGCCAGCAGCTTAGGGGCCAGGGTGAGGGAGACCCAGTACTTC. This sequence encodes CASSLGARVRETQYF. The full variable domain, its missing parts supplied by reference TRBV7-2 and TRBJ2-5, is GAGVSQSPSNKVTEKGKDVELRCDPISGHTALYWYRQSLGQGLEFLIYFQGNSAPDKSGLPSDRFSAERTGGSVSTLTIQRTQQEDSAVYLCASSLGARVRETQYFGPGTRLLVL.

The rearrangement uses TRBV21-1 and TRBJ2-4; the table assigns TRBD2, which was not confirmed against the DNA. TRBV21-1 is flagged as a pseudogene. CDR3 length equals 19 residues. In DNA, the CDR3 is TGTGCCAGCAGCGAACGACTAGCGGGGGGCCGCTCAGCCAAAAACATTCAGTACTTC. It translates to CASSERLAGGRSAKNIQYF.

V gene TRBV7-9 combines with J gene TRBJ2-3; TRBD2 matches at 10 bases. The CDR3 totals 14 residues. J was trimmed by 3 bases and V by 5 bases; bases with no gene match: 2. Germline V gene lookup returns CDR1 SEHNR and CDR2 FQNEAQ (reference sequence). CDR3 protein: CASSEAGGTDTQYF. The CDR3 DNA reads TGTGCCAGCAGCGAAGCGGGAGGGACAGATACGCAGTATTTT.

The chain recombines TRBV14 with TRBJ2-5; weak D call: TRBD2 (6 bases). CDR1 and CDR2 (germline): SGHDN, FVKESK. This CDR3 spans 11 amino acids. Trimming stripped 5 bases from V and 5 bases from J, with 6 bases between. CDR3 loop: CASSSGETQYF. The DNA of the CDR3 is TGTGCCAGCAGCAGCGGGGAGACCCAGTACTTC.

J is TRBJ2-2 and V is TRBV18; 8 nucleotides agree with TRBD1. The junction had 11 bases not matched to a gene; V was cut back by 6 bases and J by 2 bases. Germline CDR1 reads KGHSH; CDR2 reads LQKENI. The CDR3 runs to 17 residues. The CDR3 reads CASSTGAGQGNTGELFF. The CDR3 region has the DNA TGTGCCAGCTCCACAGGGGCCGGACAGGGCAACACCGGGGAGCTGTTTTTT.

This clone has just one count. The J gene is TRBJ1-4, the V gene TRBV28; TRBD1 might be the D (5 bases). Trimming shortened V by 4 bases and J by 10 bases, and 16 bases separated the two germline ends. CDR3 length: 14 residues. In germline, CDR1 is MDHEN, CDR2 SYDVKM. Written as DNA, the CDR3 is TGTGCCAGCAGTTCGATGACAGTAGGAAGAAAACTGTTTTTT. It is translated as CASSSMTVGRKLFF.

This chain links TRBV7-9 with TRBJ1-4; TRBD1 matches at 8 bases. Germline values: CDR1 SEHNR, CDR2 FQNEAQ (reference sequence). V trimming: 1 base; J trimming: 2 bases; junction bases outside the gene matches: 3. The CDR3 is 16 amino acids. The CDR3 loop reads CASSLDRGFTNEKLFF. The CDR3, as DNA: TGTGCCAGCAGCTTAGACAGGGGGTTTACTAATGAAAAACTGTTTTTT.

The chain joins TRBV9 to TRBJ1-1, with D possibly being TRBD1 (5 bases). This CDR3 spans 13 amino acids. Trimming removed 1 base at V and 6 bases at J, with 10 bases between. Per germline, CDR1 SGDLS and CDR2 YYNGEE. CDR3 sequence reads: CASSVQQASEAFF. DNA for the CDR3: TGTGCCAGCAGCGTACAACAGGCGTCTGAAGCTTTCTTT.

The DNA of the CDR3 is TGTGCCAGCAGCTTAGAACCTAGCGGGAGAGCGGATACGCAGTATTTT. It translates to CASSLEPSGRADTQYF. The rearrangement uses TRBV11-2 and TRBJ2-3, with 10 nucleotides matching TRBD2. The V gene's germline CDR1 is SGHAT and CDR2 FQNNGV. This CDR3 contains 16 residues. The trim removed 0 bases at V and 6 bases at J, leaving 6 bases unmatched.

The sample holds a few counts of this clone. V is TRBV29-1 and J is TRBJ1-3; D is unclear. CDR3 length equals 14 residues. CDR1 and CDR2 (germline): SQVTM, ANQGSEA. Trimming took 1 base from V and 0 from J, leaving 7 bases between them. CDR3: CSVEGPYSGNTIYF. The CDR3 bases are TGCAGCGTTGAAGGGCCATACTCTGGAAACACCATATATTTT.

This clone was seen only once. The chain carries TRBV7-9 and TRBJ2-7, with D unclear. Trimming took off 4 bases at V and 8 bases at J, with 15 bases between the two ends. This CDR3 spans 13 amino acids. CDR1 SEHNR and CDR2 FQNEAQ come from the germline V gene (reference sequence). CDR3 sequence (DNA): TGTGCCAGCAGCTCGCTAGACCCTAGGAAGCAGTACTTC. Its translation is CASSSLDPRKQYF.

This clone was seen only once. The V and J genes are TRBV9 and TRBJ2-5, with D maybe TRBD2 (5 bases). The germline V and J ends were trimmed by 0 bases and 1 base, with 10 bases remaining between them. CDR3 length equals 15 residues. Germline V gene data show CDR1 as SGDLS and CDR2 as YYNGEE. CDR3 sequence (DNA): TGTGCCAGCAGCGTAGCTGTCGGGGTCCAAGAGACCCAGTACTTC. It specifies CASSVAVGVQETQYF.

The chain couples TRBV6-5 to TRBJ2-7; 9 positions match TRBD2. Trimming removed 4 bases from V and 2 bases from J; junction bases left unmatched: 6. The CDR3 has 15 residues. Looked up from germline, CDR1 is MNHEY and CDR2 is SVGAGI. CDR3 amino acids: CASSSGGLATYEQYF. CDR3 coding DNA: TGTGCCAGCAGTTCCGGCGGACTAGCGACCTACGAGCAGTACTTC.

This chain uses TRBV7-6 with TRBJ1-1, with D perhaps TRBD1 (5 bases). CDR3 length equals 13 residues. Germline loops: CDR1 SGHVS, CDR2 FNYEAQ. V was pared by 7 bases and J by 11 bases, with 20 bases between. The CDR3 DNA follows: TGTGCCAGCAAAAAATGGGGGGGGGACTTGGCTTTCTTT. Translated: CASKKWGGDLAFF.

The rearrangement links TRBV4-1 to TRBJ2-7; TRBD1 matches at 11 bases. Germline V gives CDR1 MGHRA, CDR2 YSYEKL. There are 15 residues in the CDR3. V gave up 4 bases and J gave up 0 bases; unmatched junction bases: 2. The DNA of the CDR3 is TGCGCCAGCAGCCCCGGGACAGGGGGCTCCTACGAGCAGTACTTC. Translation: CASSPGTGGSYEQYF.

This clone is a singleton in its sample. This chain uses TRBV7-3 with TRBJ2-5; weak D call: TRBD1 (7 bases). Germline CDR1 and CDR2: SGHTA and FQGTGA. Deletions cut 8 bases from V and 7 bases from J, with 17 bases between. CDR3 length: 13 amino acids. CDR3 in DNA: TGTGCCAGCTCCAGGGGGGCCCGGGGGACCCAGTACTTC. Translating it yields CASSRGARGTQYF.

This chain connects TRBV7-9 to TRBJ2-7; TRBD1 matches 8 bases. With V trimmed by 6 bases and J by 2 bases, 6 bases remained unmatched. The CDR3 covers 14 residues. Germline V gene data show CDR1 as SEHNR and CDR2 as FQNEAQ (reference sequence). CDR3 DNA sequence: TGTGCCAGCAGGGACAGGGCACCCCCCTACGAGCAGTACTTC. The encoded protein is CASRDRAPPYEQYF.

The rearrangement uses TRBV6-4 and TRBJ2-1; 8 nucleotides align to TRBD1. The germline CDR1 and CDR2 sequences are MRHNA and SNTAGT. The V segment lost 4 bases and the J segment 3 bases; nucleotides outside the gene matches: 2. The CDR3 consists of 14 residues. Here the CDR3 DNA reads TGTGCCAGCAGTGCCGGGACAGGCTACAATGAGCAGTTCTTC. Translating it yields CASSAGTGYNEQFF.

This chain joins TRBV5-4 and TRBJ2-7; D not certain. The CDR3 runs 14 residues. Trimming cost V 4 bases and J 2 bases, with 13 bases left between them. CDR1 and CDR2 from the germline V gene are SGHNT and YYREEE (reference sequence). CDR3 sequence reads: CASSRVQKPYEQYF. In DNA, the CDR3 is TGTGCCAGCAGCCGTGTACAAAAACCCTACGAGCAGTACTTC.

The gene calls are TRBV30 and TRBJ1-1, with D perhaps TRBD1 (5 bases). Trimming took 5 bases from V and 2 from J, leaving 12 bases between them. The CDR3 spans 13 residues. Germline V gives CDR1 GTSNPN, CDR2 SVGIG (reference sequence). CDR3 nucleotides: TGTGCCTGGGCTGGAGGGGCCAACACTGAAGCTTTCTTT. Residues: CAWAGGANTEAFF.

This rearrangement joins TRBV7-9 to TRBJ1-1; TRBD1 agrees at 7 bases. The CDR3 covers 14 residues. CDR1 and CDR2 (germline): SEHNR, FQNEAQ (reference sequence). Trimming removed 1 base from V and 6 bases from J; junction bases left unmatched: 5. CDR3 region: CASSLVGQLAEAFF. The DNA for the CDR3 is TGTGCCAGCAGCTTAGTGGGACAGCTGGCTGAAGCTTTCTTT.

This sequence joins TRBV6-6 and TRBJ2-5; tentatively, D is TRBD1 (5 bases). CDR1 MNHNY and CDR2 SVGAGI come from the germline V gene (reference sequence). The germline V and J ends were trimmed by 0 bases and 1 base, with 9 bases remaining between them. CDR3 length: 15 residues. CDR3 in amino acids: CASSYSRTTQETQYF. The CDR3 DNA is TGTGCCAGCAGTTACTCTCGGACAACCCAAGAGACCCAGTACTTC.

This sequence joins TRBV14 and TRBJ2-7; possible D gene TRBD1, 5 bases. In germline, CDR1 is SGHDN, CDR2 FVKESK. Trimming took off 1 base at V and 6 bases at J, with 10 bases between the two ends. The CDR3 runs 13 residues. The CDR3 nucleotides read TGTGCCAGCAGCCAAGCAGGGTTCCGCGAGCAGTACTTC. Residues: CASSQAGFREQYF.

V usage is TRBV9 and J usage is TRBJ2-7, with TRBD1 as a possible D gene (5 bases). The CDR3 has 15 residues. The germline gives CDR1 SGDLS, CDR2 YYNGEE. Trimming took 0 bases from V and 4 from J, leaving 14 bases between them. The CDR3: CASSVATGANYEQYF. The CDR3 DNA is TGTGCCAGCAGCGTAGCTACAGGAGCAAATTACGAGCAGTACTTC. Filled out from reference TRBV9 and TRBJ2-7, the complete variable domain reads DSGVTQTPKHLITATGQRVTLRCSPRSGDLSVYWYQQSLDQGLQFLIQYYNGEERAKGNILERFSAQQFPDLHSELNLSSLELGDSALYFCASSVATGANYEQYFGPGTRLTVT.

This chain connects TRBV6-1 to TRBJ1-1; the D gene is possibly TRBD1 (5 bases). CDR3 length: 14 residues. From germline, CDR1 is MNHNS and CDR2 SASEGT. V shed 3 bases and J shed 9 bases, with 17 bases lying between them. The CDR3 bases are TGTGCCAGCAGTGAGTCGCGCGCGACAGTGAAAGCTTTCTTT. This translates into CASSESRATVKAFF.

This clone occurred a few times. This chain joins TRBV3-1 (or the pseudogene TRBV3-2) and TRBJ1-2, with 9 bases identical to TRBD1. Germline V gives CDR1 LGHDT, CDR2 YNNKEL (reference sequence). CDR3 length: 16 amino acids. The trim removed 0 bases at V and 6 bases at J, leaving 8 bases unmatched. The CDR3 bases are TGTGCCAGCAGCCAAGAGGGTCTAGGACAGGGGAATGGCTACACCTTC. Translation gives CASSQEGLGQGNGYTF.